The 10 T cell receptor beta chains presented below share a single source sample, sequenced in a study of T cells after posttransplantation cyclophosphamide. Profiled with immunoSEQ multiplex PCR; TCRdb holds only in-frame clones, not every one. Captured here are 20,000 to 25,000 clones, none seen once; the top ten comprise about 4.2%. Sequenced: PBMCs. The receptors were sampled from a woman in her forties or fifties in good health, CMV-negative, and a related stem cell transplant donor.

This clone was counted many times. The chain has TRBV5-4 and TRBJ1-6, with D unresolved. The CDR3 is 16 residues long. Germline V gene lookup returns CDR1 SGHNT and CDR2 YYREEE (reference sequence). Trimming stripped 0 bases from V and 5 bases from J, with 12 bases between. CDR3 nucleotide sequence: TGTGCCAGCAGCTTGGGGGCCGAGATTAATAATTCACCCCTCCACTTT. This gives the protein CASSLGAEINNSPLHF.

This clone was observed many times. The chain employs TRBV11-2 and TRBJ2-1; D is perhaps TRBD1 (6 bases). Between the trimmed V and J ends, which lost 3 bases and 0 bases, there was a span of 21 bases. The CDR3 consists of 19 residues. Per the germline V gene, CDR1 is SGHAT and CDR2 is FQNNGV. This CDR3 is CASSFSPLQLGGSYNEQFF. In nucleotides, the CDR3 is TGTGCCAGCAGCTTCTCGCCGCTTCAACTAGGGGGCTCCTACAATGAGCAGTTCTTC.

This clone was counted many times. The chain combines TRBV18 with TRBJ1-3; 11 positions agree with TRBD1. J lost 5 bases, V lost 3 bases, and 6 bases had no gene match. Germline CDR1 reads KGHSH; CDR2 reads LQKENI. This CDR3 has 16 amino acids. As DNA, the CDR3 is TGTGCCAGCTCACCCACCGGACAGGGGGCGCGAAACACCATATATTTT. It is translated as CASSPTGQGARNTIYF.

This clone was recorded many times. The chain links TRBV7-9 to TRBJ1-6; D is perhaps TRBD1 (5 bases). CDR3 length equals 16 residues. Germline V gene data show CDR1 as SEHNR and CDR2 as FQNEAQ (reference sequence). Trimming left V 0 bases short and J 7 bases short, with 13 bases between. This CDR3 is CASSLARAGRNSPLHF. The CDR3, as DNA: TGTGCCAGCAGCTTAGCGAGGGCAGGGAGGAATTCACCCCTCCACTTT.

This clone was seen ten or more times. This rearrangement joins TRBV6-6 to TRBJ1-1, with TRBD1 as a possible D gene (5 bases). V lost 2 bases, J lost 1 base, and 8 bases lay in between. The length of the CDR3 is 14 residues. Germline CDR1 is MNHNY and CDR2 is SVGAGI (reference sequence). For the CDR3, the DNA is TGTGCCAGCAGTTACCGGGGGTCGAACACTGAAGCTTTCTTT. It encodes CASSYRGSNTEAFF.

This clone was seen repeatedly, ten times or more. The V and J genes are TRBV5-1 and TRBJ2-1; possible D gene TRBD1, 5 bases. V dropped 4 bases and J dropped 0 bases, with 14 bases sitting between them. Germline lookup yields CDR1 SGHRS and CDR2 YFSETQ. The CDR3 is 16 amino acids. Written as DNA, the CDR3 is TGCGCCAGCAGCAGGGGCGACAGTCACTCCTACAATGAGCAGTTCTTC. The encoded protein is CASSRGDSHSYNEQFF.

This clone occurred many times. The chain links TRBV9 to TRBJ2-1; 10 nucleotides agree with TRBD2. Germline assignment: CDR1 SGDLS and CDR2 YYNGEE. The CDR3 runs to 16 residues. V was pared by 2 bases and J by 0 bases, with 2 bases of the junction left unmatched. This CDR3 reads CASSVPSGGSYNEQFF. CDR3 bases: TGTGCCAGCAGCGTTCCTAGCGGGGGCTCCTACAATGAGCAGTTCTTC.

This clone was counted only a few times. V gene TRBV6-5 combines with J gene TRBJ1-1; D is possibly TRBD1 (6 bases). This CDR3 is built from 12 residues. Trimming left V 6 bases short and J 6 bases short, with 11 bases between. In germline, CDR1 is MNHEY, CDR2 SVGAGI. The CDR3 DNA reads as TGTGCCAGCAGCCCAGGGGTGGCTGAAGCTTTCTTT. It codes for CASSPGVAEAFF.

This clone was seen repeatedly, ten times or more. CDR3 loop: CATRTGGSGATNEKLFF. The CDR3 DNA reads as TGTGCCACCAGGACAGGGGGTAGTGGGGCAACTAATGAAAAACTGTTTTTT. The rearrangement joins TRBV15 to TRBJ1-4, with 9 bases that match TRBD1. The CDR3 consists of 17 residues. CDR1 LNHNV and CDR2 YYDKDF come from the germline V gene (reference sequence). Germline trimming cut 6 bases from V and 0 bases from J; bases unmatched to any gene: 8.

This clone was detected a few times. This chain joins TRBV6-5 and TRBJ1-6, with D perhaps matching TRBD1 (6 bases). The germline V gene encodes CDR1 MNHEY and CDR2 SVGAGI. The germline V and J ends were trimmed by 8 bases and 9 bases, with 20 bases remaining between them. The CDR3 is made up of 15 amino acids. The CDR3 sequence is CASGNAPGQSSPLHF. The CDR3 region has the DNA TGTGCCAGCGGTAACGCACCGGGACAAAGTTCACCCCTCCACTTT.